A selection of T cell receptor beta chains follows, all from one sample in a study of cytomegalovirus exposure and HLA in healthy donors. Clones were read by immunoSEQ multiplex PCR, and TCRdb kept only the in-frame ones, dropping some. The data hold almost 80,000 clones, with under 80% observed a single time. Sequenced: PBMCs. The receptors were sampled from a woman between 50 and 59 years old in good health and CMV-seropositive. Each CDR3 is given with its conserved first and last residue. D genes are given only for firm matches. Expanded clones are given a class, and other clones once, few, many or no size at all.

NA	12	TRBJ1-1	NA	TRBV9	CASTPQGPEAFF	TGTGCCAGCACCCCCCAGGGGCCTGAAGCTTTCTTT
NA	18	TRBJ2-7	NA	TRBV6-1	CASSEGPVVGRGVYEQYF	TGTGCCAGCAGTGAAGGCCCGGTGGTGGGCAGGGGGGTCTACGAGCAGTACTTC
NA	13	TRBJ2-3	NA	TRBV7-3	CASSLSGTDTQYF	TGTGCCAGCAGCTTATCTGGCACAGATACGCAGTATTTT
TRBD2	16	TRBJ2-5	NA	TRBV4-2	CASSQDRGGGGETQYF	TGTGCCAGCAGCCAAGACCGGGGGGGTGGAGGAGAGACCCAGTACTTC
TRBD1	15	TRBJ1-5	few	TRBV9	CASSKDRARAQPQHF	TGTGCCAGCAGCAAGGACAGGGCGCGGGCTCAGCCCCAGCATTTT
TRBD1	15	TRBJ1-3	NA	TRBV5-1	CASSADREAGNTIYF	TGCGCCAGCAGCGCCGACAGGGAGGCTGGAAACACCATATATTTT
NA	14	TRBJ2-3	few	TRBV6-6	CATGGSTPTDTQYF	TGTGCCACTGGGGGGTCCACCCCCACAGATACGCAGTATTTT
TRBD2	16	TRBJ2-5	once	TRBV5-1	CASSLRVAGGLGTQYF	TGCGCCAGCAGCTTAAGGGTAGCGGGGGGCCTTGGGACCCAGTACTTC
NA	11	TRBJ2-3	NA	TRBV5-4	CASSRADTQYF	TGTGCCAGCAGCCGGGCAGATACGCAGTATTTT
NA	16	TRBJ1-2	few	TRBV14	CASSPRGERANYGYTF	TGTGCCAGCAGCCCCCGGGGGGAACGAGCTAACTATGGCTACACCTTC
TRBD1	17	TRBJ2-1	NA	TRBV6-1	CASSERPGTGAPNEQFF	TGTGCCAGCAGTGAACGACCCGGGACAGGGGCCCCCAATGAGCAGTTCTTC
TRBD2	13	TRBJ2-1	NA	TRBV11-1	CASSLRAGEGQFF	TGTGCCAGCAGCTTACGGGCGGGAGAGGGGCAGTTCTTC
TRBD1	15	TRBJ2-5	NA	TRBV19	CASSTHRDSQETQYF	TGTGCCAGTAGTACCCACCGGGACAGCCAAGAGACCCAGTACTTC
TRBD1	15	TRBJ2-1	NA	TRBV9	CASSVVGTGNNEQFF	TGTGCCAGCAGCGTAGTAGGGACAGGTAACAATGAGCAGTTCTTC
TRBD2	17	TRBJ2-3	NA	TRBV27	CASSLIRLAGGPDTQYF	TGTGCCAGCAGCCTCATACGGCTAGCGGGGGGGCCAGATACGCAGTATTTT
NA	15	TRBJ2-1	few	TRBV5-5	CASSSETSSYNEQFF	TGTGCCAGCAGCTCGGAGACCAGCTCCTACAATGAGCAGTTCTTC
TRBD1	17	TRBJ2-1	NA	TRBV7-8	CASSFGTGTGRYNEQFF	TGTGCCAGCAGCTTTGGTACCGGGACAGGGAGATACAATGAGCAGTTCTTC
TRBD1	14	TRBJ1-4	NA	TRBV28	CASRTGTALAELFF	TGTGCCAGCAGAACCGGGACAGCCTTGGCGGAACTGTTTTTT
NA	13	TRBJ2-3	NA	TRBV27	CASSLKLLDTQYF	TGTGCCAGCAGTTTAAAGCTCCTAGATACGCAGTATTTT
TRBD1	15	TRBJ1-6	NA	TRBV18	CASSPGDSNNSPLHF	TGTGCCAGCTCACCTGGGGACAGCAATAATTCACCCCTCCACTTT
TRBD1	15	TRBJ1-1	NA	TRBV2	CASSKAVRQGSEAFF	TGTGCCAGCAGTAAAGCAGTTAGACAGGGAAGCGAAGCTTTCTTT
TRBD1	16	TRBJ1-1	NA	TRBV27	CASSQLDRGLGTEAFF	TGTGCCAGCAGCCAATTGGACAGGGGGCTGGGAACTGAAGCTTTCTTT
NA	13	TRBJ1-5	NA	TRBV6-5	CASRGLTNQPQHF	TGTGCCAGCAGGGGACTGACGAATCAGCCCCAGCATTTT